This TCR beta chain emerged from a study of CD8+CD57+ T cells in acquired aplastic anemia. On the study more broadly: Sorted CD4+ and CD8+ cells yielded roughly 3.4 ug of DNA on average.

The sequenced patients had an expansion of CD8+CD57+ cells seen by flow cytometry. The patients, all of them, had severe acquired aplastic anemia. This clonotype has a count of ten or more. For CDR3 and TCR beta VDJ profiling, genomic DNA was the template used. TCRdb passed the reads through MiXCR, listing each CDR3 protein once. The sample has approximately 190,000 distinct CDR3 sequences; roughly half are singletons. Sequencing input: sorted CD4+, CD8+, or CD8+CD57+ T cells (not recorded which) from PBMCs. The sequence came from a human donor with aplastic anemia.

CDR3 nucleotides: TGTGCCAGCAGCGTTGAAGCGGGAACCCCCACTGACGAGCAGTACTTC. This sequence encodes CASSVEAGTPTDEQYF. The V call is TRBV9, the J call TRBJ2-7; 7 bases agree with TRBD2. V lost 2 bases, J lost 5 bases, and 13 bases stayed unmatched. The length of the CDR3 is 16 residues. Germline-derived CDR1 and CDR2 are SGDLS and YYNGEE.